The clone carrying this TCR beta chain has a count of ten or more. The CDR3 is 15 amino acids. Germline V gives CDR1 LGHNT, CDR2 FRNRAP. V lost 6 bases and J lost 9, with 21 bases in between. The data are from a study of regulatory T cells in long-lasting Graves disease. Relying on iRepertoire HTBI primers and Arm-PCR of CDR3 regions, the team built TCR beta libraries. TCRdb redid the calling of the multiplex PCR reads with MiXCR, one entry per CDR3 protein. The sample has 400,000 to 550,000 distinct CDR3 sequences, about 15% seen once. Stated time point: newly diagnosed GD, antithyroid drugs for less than 3 months. Preparation of the TCR library used RNA extracted from PBMCs. The same specimen was also included in a second study, on T cells in Graves' hyperthyroidism and ophthalmopathy. Turning to that study: Exclusion followed for patients with uncontrolled infection, other autoimmune disease, pregnancy or lactation.

The sample was peripheral blood mononuclear cells (PBMCs), taken at new diagnosis, from a patient treated with antithyroid drugs. V gene TRBV12-5 combines with J gene TRBJ2-1; D not resolved. The sequence was collected from a young woman with Graves disease. The CDR3 sequence is CASGGETFPLGEQFF. In nucleotides, the CDR3 is TGTGCTAGTGGGGGCGAGACTTTTCCGTTGGGTGAGCAGTTCTTC.